The 10 T cell receptor beta chains presented below share a single source sample, sequenced in a study of breast tumors, draining lymph nodes, adjacent tissues. The lymph nodes were axillary draining lymph nodes from breast cancer patients. TCRdb reprocessed the multiplex PCR reads with MiXCR, giving one entry per CDR3 protein. The profile covers approximately 280,000 distinct CDR3 sequences, with under 35% appearing a single time and 0.85% to 1.2% taken by the ten largest. Sequencing was carried out using axillary lymph node tissue. The source is a female donor with breast cancer. Some clones in this sample may be carry-over from other donors' samples.

The chain employs TRBV25-1 and TRBJ1-5, with TRBD1 matching 7 bases. The CDR3 contains 17 residues. Germline assignment: CDR1 MGHDK and CDR2 SYGVNS. Germline trimming cut 5 bases from V and 6 bases from J; bases unmatched to any gene: 16. For the CDR3, the DNA is TGTGCCAGCAGTCGACCGGGGGGAGGGGGCAGGGTTCAGCCCCAGCATTTT. Translating it yields CASSRPGGGGRVQPQHF.

This clonotype was detected many times. J is TRBJ1-2 and V is TRBV6-5; no definite D call. Germline CDR1 is MNHEY and CDR2 is SVGAGI. This CDR3 is built from 14 residues. The V and J ends lost 7 bases and 0 bases respectively, with 12 bases between them. CDR3 sequence reads: CASIKLGTNYGYTF. DNA of the CDR3: TGTGCCAGCATCAAGTTGGGGACTAACTATGGCTACACCTTC.

In its sample, this clonotype was seen a few times. CDR3 nucleotide sequence: TGTGCCAGTGAGCCCGGGACAGCCAACACCGGGGAGCTGTTTTTT. It is translated as CASEPGTANTGELFF. J is TRBJ2-2 and V is TRBV6-1, with 7 bases identical to TRBD1. Losses at the gene ends were 9 bases for V and 2 bases for J; bases not matched to a gene: 9. Germline CDR1 is MNHNS and CDR2 is SASEGT. The CDR3 has 15 amino acids.

This clonotype was counted at least ten times. The V and J genes are TRBV11-2 and TRBJ1-5, with 8 nucleotides matching TRBD1. CDR1 is SGHAT, CDR2 FQNNGV, per germline. The CDR3 is made up of 14 amino acids. V shed 6 bases, J shed 6 bases, and the junction held 7 bases outside the gene matches. This CDR3 is CASSMTGEGQPQHF. The CDR3 nucleotides are TGTGCCAGCAGTATGACAGGGGAGGGTCAGCCCCAGCATTTT. The full variable domain, its missing parts supplied by reference TRBV11-2 and TRBJ1-5, is EAGVAQSPRYKIIEKRQSVAFWCNPISGHATLYWYQQILGQGPKLLIQFQNNGVVDDSQLPKDRFSAERLKGVDSTLKIQPAKLEDSAVYLCASSMTGEGQPQHFGDGTRLSIL.

This clonotype has a count of ten or more. The CDR3 here is CSAQPGLAGDVGSQYF. The CDR3 DNA reads TGCAGTGCTCAGCCGGGACTAGCGGGGGACGTAGGGTCCCAGTACTTC. V usage is TRBV20-1 and J usage is TRBJ2-5; 14 positions match TRBD2. CDR3 length equals 16 residues. The junction had 14 bases not matched to a gene; V was cut back by 5 bases and J by 9 bases. Germline-derived CDR1 and CDR2 are DFQATT and SNEGSKA (reference sequence).

The V call is TRBV6-1, the J call TRBJ1-5, with 7 positions matching TRBD1. CDR1 and CDR2 from the germline V gene are MNHNS and SASEGT. This CDR3 has 15 residues. Trimming cost V 1 base and J 4 bases; bases outside gene matches: 4. Here the CDR3 DNA reads TGTGCCAGCAGTGAAGGGGGGACAGCAAATCAGCCCCAGCATTTT. Translated: CASSEGGTANQPQHF.

This clonotype was seen repeatedly, ten times or more. The chain joins TRBV5-8 to TRBJ2-2, with D uncertain. Germline V CDR1 and CDR2: SGHTS, YDEGEE. Trimming shortened V by 0 bases and J by 8 bases, and 5 bases separated the two germline ends. The CDR3 contains 12 residues. CDR3 sequence reads: CASSLGRGELFF. CDR3 nucleotide sequence: TGTGCCAGCAGCTTGGGTCGAGGGGAGCTGTTTTTT. The full variable domain, rest sourced from reference TRBV5-8 and TRBJ2-2, is EAGVTQSPTHLIKTRGQQATLRCSPISGHTSVYWYQQALGLGLQFLLWYDEGEERNRGNFPPRFSGRQFPNYSSELNVNALELEDSALYLCASSLGRGELFFGEGSRLTVL.

Ten or more counts support this clonotype. This sequence joins TRBV6-6 and TRBJ2-7; the D is unclear. V was pared by 4 bases and J by 6 bases, with 7 bases between. This CDR3 has 11 residues. Per the germline V gene, CDR1 is MNHNY and CDR2 is SVGAGI (reference sequence). The CDR3 loop is CASSSAGEQYF. The DNA of the CDR3 is TGTGCCAGCAGTTCAGCAGGCGAGCAGTACTTC.

As DNA, the CDR3 is TGTGCCAGCAGCCAAGGCGTTACTGGTTCCTACGAGCAGTACTTC. It codes for CASSQGVTGSYEQYF. The chain carries TRBV3-1 and TRBJ2-7; D gene unclear. Between the trimmed V and J ends, which lost 1 base and 1 base, there was a span of 11 bases. The CDR3 totals 15 residues. The germline CDR1 and CDR2 sequences are LGHDT and YNNKEL (reference sequence).

CDR3 nucleotides: TGTGCCATCAGTGCGGGTCCGGCGGAACTAACACACTTT. Encoded protein: CAISAGPAELTHF. This chain uses TRBV10-3 with TRBJ1-6; no clear D gene. CDR1 ENHRY and CDR2 SYGVKD come from the germline V gene. This CDR3 spans 13 amino acids. V was trimmed by 4 bases and J by 19 bases, leaving 20 bases between them.